This TCR beta chain was recovered during a study of blood T cell repertoires in COVID-19. In the authors' methods: Cell counts per sample came from amplifying reference gene primers. Assay used: immunoSEQ multiplex PCR; TCRdb lists only in-frame clones, some missing. The DNA gave D and trimming, while V, J and clone size come from that table. The table lists 90,000 to 150,000 clones, 79% of them singletons, with under 5% in the top ten. The sample comprised peripheral blood. The receptor comes from a woman aged 80 or older with acute or convalescent COVID-19.

CDR3 sequence (DNA): TGCGCCAGCAGCCAAGGGGGACAAAACACCGGGGAGCTGTTTTTT. Its protein is CASSQGGQNTGELFF. The rearrangement joins TRBV4-3 to TRBJ2-2; D might be TRBD1 (6 bases). This CDR3 contains 15 residues. V was pared by 1 base and J by 2 bases, with 8 bases between. The germline V gene has CDR1 LGHNA and CDR2 YSLEER.